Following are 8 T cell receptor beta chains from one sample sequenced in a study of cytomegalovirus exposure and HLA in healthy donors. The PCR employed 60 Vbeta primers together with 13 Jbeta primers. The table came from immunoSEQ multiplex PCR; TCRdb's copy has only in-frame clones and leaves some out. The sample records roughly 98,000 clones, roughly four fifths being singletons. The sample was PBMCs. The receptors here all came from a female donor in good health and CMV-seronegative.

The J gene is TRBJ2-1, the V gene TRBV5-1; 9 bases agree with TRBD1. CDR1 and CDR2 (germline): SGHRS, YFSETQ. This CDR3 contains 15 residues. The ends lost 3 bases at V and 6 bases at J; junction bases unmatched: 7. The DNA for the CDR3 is TGCGCCAGCAGCTGGGACAGGGTCATTCCCAATGAGCAGTTCTTC. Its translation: CASSWDRVIPNEQFF. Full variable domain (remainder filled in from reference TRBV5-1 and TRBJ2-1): KAGVTQTPRYLIKTRGQQVTLSCSPISGHRSVSWYQQTPGQGLQFLFEYFSETQRNKGNFPGRFSGRQFSNSRSEMNVSTLELGDSALYLCASSWDRVIPNEQFFGPGTRLTVL.

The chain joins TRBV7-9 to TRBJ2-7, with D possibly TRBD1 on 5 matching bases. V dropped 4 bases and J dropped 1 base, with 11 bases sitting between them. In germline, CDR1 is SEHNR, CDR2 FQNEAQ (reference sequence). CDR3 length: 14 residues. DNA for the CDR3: TGTGCCAGCAGCTCCACAGGCCGATCCTACGAGCAGTACTTC. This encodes CASSSTGRSYEQYF.

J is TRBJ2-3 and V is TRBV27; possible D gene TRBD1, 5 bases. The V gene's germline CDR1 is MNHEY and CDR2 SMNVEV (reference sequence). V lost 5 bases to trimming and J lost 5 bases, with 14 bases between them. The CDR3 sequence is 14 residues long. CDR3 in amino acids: CASSQAGWVDTQYF. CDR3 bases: TGTGCCAGCAGTCAGGCAGGGTGGGTAGATACGCAGTATTTT.

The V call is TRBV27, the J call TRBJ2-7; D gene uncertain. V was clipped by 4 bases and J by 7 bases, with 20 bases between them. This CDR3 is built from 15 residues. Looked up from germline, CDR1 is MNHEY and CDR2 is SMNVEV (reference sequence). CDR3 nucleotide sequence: TGTGCCAGCAGTTCTGCCCTCCTGAGCCTACGAGAGCAGTACTTC. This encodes CASSSALLSLREQYF.

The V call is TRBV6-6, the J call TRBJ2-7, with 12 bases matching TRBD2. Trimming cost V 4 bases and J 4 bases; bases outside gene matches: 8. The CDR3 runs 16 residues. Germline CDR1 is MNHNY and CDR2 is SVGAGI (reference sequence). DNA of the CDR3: TGTGCCAGCAGTTCGAGGGCTAGCGGGGGGGCTTACGAGCAGTACTTC. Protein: CASSSRASGGAYEQYF.

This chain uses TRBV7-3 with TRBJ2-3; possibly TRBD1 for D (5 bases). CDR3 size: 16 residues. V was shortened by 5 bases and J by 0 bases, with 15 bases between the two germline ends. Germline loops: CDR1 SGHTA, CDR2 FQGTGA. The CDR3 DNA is TGTGCCAGCAGCCCAACCCCCGACAGAAGCACAGATACGCAGTATTTT. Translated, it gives CASSPTPDRSTDTQYF.

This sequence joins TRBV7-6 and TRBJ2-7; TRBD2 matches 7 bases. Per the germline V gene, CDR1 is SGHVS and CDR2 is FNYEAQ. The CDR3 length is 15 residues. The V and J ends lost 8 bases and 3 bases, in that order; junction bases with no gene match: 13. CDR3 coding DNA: TGTGCCAGCGGGTGGGGGGGTAACGTCGGCTACGAGCAGTACTTC. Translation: CASGWGGNVGYEQYF.

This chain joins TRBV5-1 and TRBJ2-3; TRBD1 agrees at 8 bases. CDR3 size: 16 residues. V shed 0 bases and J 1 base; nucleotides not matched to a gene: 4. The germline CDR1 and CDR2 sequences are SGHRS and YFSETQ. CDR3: CASSLETGVGTDTQYF. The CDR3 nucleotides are TGCGCCAGCAGCTTGGAGACAGGGGTCGGCACAGATACGCAGTATTTT. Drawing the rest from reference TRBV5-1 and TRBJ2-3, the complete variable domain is KAGVTQTPRYLIKTRGQQVTLSCSPISGHRSVSWYQQTPGQGLQFLFEYFSETQRNKGNFPGRFSGRQFSNSRSEMNVSTLELGDSALYLCASSLETGVGTDTQYFGPGTRLTVL.